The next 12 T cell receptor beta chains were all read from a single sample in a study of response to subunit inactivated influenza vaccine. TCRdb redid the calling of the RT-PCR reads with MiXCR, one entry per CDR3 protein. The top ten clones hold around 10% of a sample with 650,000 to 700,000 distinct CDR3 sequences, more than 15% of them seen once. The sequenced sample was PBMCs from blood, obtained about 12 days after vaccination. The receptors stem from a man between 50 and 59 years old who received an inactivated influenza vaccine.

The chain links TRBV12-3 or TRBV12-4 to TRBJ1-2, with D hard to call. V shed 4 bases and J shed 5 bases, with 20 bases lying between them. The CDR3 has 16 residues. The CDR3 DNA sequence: TGTGCCAGCAGTTCCGGACTAAGGAGGGTGGAATATGGCTACACCTTC. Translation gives CASSSGLRRVEYGYTF.

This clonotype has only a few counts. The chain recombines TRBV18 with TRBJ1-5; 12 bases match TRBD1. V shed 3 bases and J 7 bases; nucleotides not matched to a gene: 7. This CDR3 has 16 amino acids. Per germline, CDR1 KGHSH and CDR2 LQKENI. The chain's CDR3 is CASSPGQGAVGQPQHF. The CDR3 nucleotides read TGTGCCAGCTCACCGGGACAGGGGGCTGTTGGGCAGCCCCAGCATTTT.

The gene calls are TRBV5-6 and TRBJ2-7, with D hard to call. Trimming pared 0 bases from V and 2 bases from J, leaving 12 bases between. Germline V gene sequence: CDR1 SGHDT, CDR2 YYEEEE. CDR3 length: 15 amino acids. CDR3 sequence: CASSLGSPKPYEQYF. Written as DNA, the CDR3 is TGTGCCAGCAGCTTGGGCAGTCCCAAACCCTACGAGCAGTACTTC.

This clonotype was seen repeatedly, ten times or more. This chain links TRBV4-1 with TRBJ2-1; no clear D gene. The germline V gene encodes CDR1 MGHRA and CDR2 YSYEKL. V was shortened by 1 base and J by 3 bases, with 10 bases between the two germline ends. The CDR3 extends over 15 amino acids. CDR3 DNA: TGCGCCAGCAGCCAAGTTGAAGGAAACTACAATGAGCAGTTCTTC. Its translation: CASSQVEGNYNEQFF.

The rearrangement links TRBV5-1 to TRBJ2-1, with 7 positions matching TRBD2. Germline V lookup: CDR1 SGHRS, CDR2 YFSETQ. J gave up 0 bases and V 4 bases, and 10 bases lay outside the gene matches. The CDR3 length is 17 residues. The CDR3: CASSRGREKGSYNEQFF. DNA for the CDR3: TGCGCCAGCAGCCGAGGGAGGGAGAAGGGCTCCTACAATGAGCAGTTCTTC. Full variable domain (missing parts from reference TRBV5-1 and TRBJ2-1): KAGVTQTPRYLIKTRGQQVTLSCSPISGHRSVSWYQQTPGQGLQFLFEYFSETQRNKGNFPGRFSGRQFSNSRSEMNVSTLELGDSALYLCASSRGREKGSYNEQFFGPGTRLTVL.

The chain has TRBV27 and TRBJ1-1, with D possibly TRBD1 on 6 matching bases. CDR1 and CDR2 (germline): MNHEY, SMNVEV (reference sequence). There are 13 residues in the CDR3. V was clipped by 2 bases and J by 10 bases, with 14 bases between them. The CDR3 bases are TGTGCCAGCAGTTTACAGTCGGGAGGGGGAGCTTTCTTT. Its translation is CASSLQSGGGAFF.

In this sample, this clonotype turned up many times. CDR3 DNA: TGTGCCAGCAGTAAAACGGACAGGGGAGTGGGCTACACCTTC. Translation: CASSKTDRGVGYTF. V is TRBV12-3 or TRBV12-4 and J is TRBJ1-2; 9 nucleotides align to TRBD1. This CDR3 contains 14 residues. The junction had 9 bases not matched to a gene; V was cut back by 5 bases and J by 8 bases.

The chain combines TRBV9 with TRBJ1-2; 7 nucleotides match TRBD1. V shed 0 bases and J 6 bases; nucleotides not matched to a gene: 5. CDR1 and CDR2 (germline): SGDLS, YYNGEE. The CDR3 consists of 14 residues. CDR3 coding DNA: TGTGCCAGCAGCGTAGAGCCAGGGGGGGATGGCTACACCTTC. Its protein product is CASSVEPGGDGYTF.

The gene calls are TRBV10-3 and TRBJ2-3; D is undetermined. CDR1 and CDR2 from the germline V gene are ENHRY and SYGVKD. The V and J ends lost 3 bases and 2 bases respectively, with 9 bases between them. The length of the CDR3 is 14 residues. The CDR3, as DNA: TGTGCCATCAGTGAATGGGGAAACACAGATACGCAGTATTTT. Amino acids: CAISEWGNTDTQYF.

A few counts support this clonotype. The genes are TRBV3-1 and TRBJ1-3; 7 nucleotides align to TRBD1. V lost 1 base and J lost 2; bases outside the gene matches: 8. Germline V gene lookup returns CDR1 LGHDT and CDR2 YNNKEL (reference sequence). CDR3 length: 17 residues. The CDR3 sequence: CASSQVRDSETGNTIYF. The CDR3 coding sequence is TGTGCCAGCAGCCAAGTCAGGGACAGCGAGACTGGAAACACCATATATTTT.

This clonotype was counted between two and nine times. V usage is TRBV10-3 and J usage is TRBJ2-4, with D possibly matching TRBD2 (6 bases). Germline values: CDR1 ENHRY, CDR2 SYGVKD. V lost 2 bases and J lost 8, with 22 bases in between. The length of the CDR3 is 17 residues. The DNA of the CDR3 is TGTGCCATCAGTGAGCTGACATCGGTCGGGGGTGGACACATTCAGTACTTC. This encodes CAISELTSVGGGHIQYF.

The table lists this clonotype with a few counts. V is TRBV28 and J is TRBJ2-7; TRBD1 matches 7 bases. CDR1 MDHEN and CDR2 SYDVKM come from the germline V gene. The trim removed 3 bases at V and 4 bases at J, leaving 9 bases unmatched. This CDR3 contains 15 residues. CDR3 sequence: CASSFKHRGRYEQYF. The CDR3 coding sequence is TGTGCCAGCAGTTTTAAACACAGGGGAAGGTACGAGCAGTACTTC.